This paragraph reports one T cell receptor (beta chain). Antigen unknown. The data belong to a study of T cells after yellow fever vaccination. On the study more broadly: SMART-Seq v4 Ultra Low Input prepared libraries from low-cell fractions.

Germline V gene data show CDR1 as SGHRS and CDR2 as YFSETQ. V lost 0 bases to trimming and J lost 0 bases, with 5 bases between them. The CDR3 runs to 14 residues. In making TCR cDNA, 5'RACE template switching added a universal primer site and UMIs to it. TCRdb analysed the 5' RACE reads with MiXCR anew, one entry per CDR3 protein. The profile shows a few hundred thousand distinct CDR3 sequences, 12% of them singletons. Study-wide results and caveats: Re-detected after boosting: most primary clones, more than 95% of CD4 and roughly 90% of CD8. Abundant clonotypes from the bulk population could have been carried over as contaminants into FACS-sorted repertoires.

The input for sequencing was CD4+ T cells sorted from PBMCs, taken 15 days after the yellow fever booster vaccination. The chain has TRBV5-1 and TRBJ2-3, with D unclear. This receptor was obtained from a man between 18 and 35 years old who received the YFV17D yellow fever vaccine. The CDR3 here is CASSLETSTDTQYF. CDR3 bases: TGCGCCAGCAGCTTGGAGACCAGCACAGATACGCAGTATTTT.